This entry concerns a single TCR beta chain. The antigen is not known. This PCR relied on a set of 60 Vbeta primers and 13 Jbeta primers. How the authors handled the data: Later, an analysis found 75 million to 100 million unique TCR beta chains, and 9.5 million to 12 million of these were shared. The table came from immunoSEQ multiplex PCR; TCRdb's copy has only in-frame clones and leaves some out. From that table come the V and J calls and clone size; the DNA was used to work out D and trimming. The sample has under 200,000 clones, roughly 85% seen once; the top ten hold 2% to 2.5%. This sample was taken from a study of cytomegalovirus exposure and HLA in healthy donors. General study points: Rare sequences made up most TCRs, while some public TCRs were found in many donors. With high specificity and sensitivity, the classifier reportedly diagnosed cytomegalovirus status. The study put 150 or so TCR beta chains on its list as cytomegalovirus-associated.

Trimming left V 4 bases short and J 2 bases short, with 27 bases between. Germline CDR1 reads SEHNR; CDR2 reads FQNEAQ (reference sequence). The CDR3 has 19 residues. The rearrangement uses TRBV7-9 and TRBJ2-7, with a weak D call TRBD1 (5 bases). This TCR came from a man in his forties in good health and CMV-seronegative. Sequenced input: PBMCs. The CDR3 DNA reads TGTGCCAGCAGCTCGACACGTTCGGCCGCTACGGACACCACCTACGAGCAGTACTTC. Translation: CASSSTRSAATDTTYEQYF.